This T cell receptor beta chain came from a study of cytomegalovirus exposure and HLA in healthy donors. Study-wide points: Previously analyzed data showed that most TCR beta V segments were productive at a frequency of about 87% or about 30%.

The table lists this clone with a few counts. Its antigen remains unidentified. V lost 6 bases, J lost 8 bases, and 9 bases stayed unmatched. Germline values: CDR1 WNHNN, CDR2 SYGVQD (reference sequence). This CDR3 has 15 amino acids. PCR was performed using 60 Vbeta and 13 Jbeta primers. Measured with immunoSEQ multiplex PCR; TCRdb has only the in-frame clones, and not every one. This table holds about 200,000 clones, around 81% found once. This chain links TRBV10-1 with TRBJ2-1; 11 bases match TRBD2. This sequence was found in a man aged 30 to 39 in good health and CMV-seronegative. Material: PBMCs. The CDR3 DNA reads as TGCGCCAGCAGCCTCACTAGCGGGAGTGTCGATGAGCAGTTCTTC. This encodes CASSLTSGSVDEQFF.